These T cell receptor beta chains were read from a single sample in a study of T cells in Graves' hyperthyroidism and ophthalmopathy. TCRdb called the multiplex PCR reads again in MiXCR, with one record for every CDR3 protein. The table shows a few hundred thousand distinct CDR3 sequences, with more than 12% occurring only once. Sequencing was performed on blood. The source of these receptors is a woman in her twenties or thirties with Graves' ophthalmopathy. Each CDR3 is given with its conserved first and last residue. The order of the fields is V gene, J gene, D gene, CDR3 protein. The D gene is left open where the match is weak.

>TRBV12-3/TRBV12-4|TRBJ1-3|NA
CASIWGPEDTIYF
>TRBV28|TRBJ2-7|NA
CASSLEGPYVQYF
>TRBV2|TRBJ1-6|TRBD1
CASRVGQGDNSPLHF
>TRBV29-1|TRBJ2-5|TRBD1
CSVWDREETQHF
>TRBV7-2|TRBJ2-1|NA
CASSLFGGTVRTYNEQFF
>TRBV12-3/TRBV12-4|TRBJ2-1|TRBD1
CASSPDRDNEQFF
>TRBV12-3/TRBV12-4|TRBJ2-1|TRBD2
CASSLGGGATEQFF
>TRBV7-8|TRBJ2-7|NA
CASSFLDGAYEQYF
>TRBV6-1|TRBJ2-7|NA
CASSDNRGYEQYF
>TRBV19|TRBJ1-5|NA
CASSTPRGSLNQPQHF
>TRBV7-9|TRBJ2-1|NA
CASDLSDRHNEQFF
>TRBV7-9|TRBJ1-2|TRBD1
CASSAPGQGNGYTF
>TRBV20-1|TRBJ1-6|NA
CSALTGSSYNSPLHF
>TRBV7-3|TRBJ1-1|TRBD1
CASSLNRGMNTEAFF
>TRBV20-1|TRBJ1-2|TRBD1
CSAQDRGYGYTF
>TRBV19|TRBJ1-2|NA
CASILSTETYYGYTF
>TRBV20-1|TRBJ1-5|TRBD1
CSARDGGSRGLQPQHF
>TRBV29-1|TRBJ2-5|TRBD2
CSVVSAGGPETQYF
>TRBV11-2|TRBJ2-3|TRBD2
CASSSRSGGGYLRAQYF
>TRBV28|TRBJ2-7|NA
CASSFSLYEQYF
>TRBV5-5|TRBJ2-3|NA
CASRAGRTDTQYF
>TRBV5-6|TRBJ1-3|NA
CASSLGGAPGNTIYF
>TRBV30|TRBJ2-7|NA
CAWTTGAGTYEQYF
>TRBV30|TRBJ2-1|TRBD2
CAWRFTLPSGGAYEQFF
>TRBV15|TRBJ1-1|NA
CATSPAQYGNTEAFF
>TRBV6-1|TRBJ1-4|NA
CASRLGATNEKLFF
>TRBV6-1|TRBJ2-6|NA
CASSERRSGANVLTF
>TRBV9|TRBJ2-4|NA
CASSVDPGQGTIKNIQYF
>TRBV28|TRBJ1-3|NA
CASSPGQFSGNTIYF
>TRBV12-3/TRBV12-4|TRBJ1-1|NA
CASSGPPVREPEAFF
>TRBV7-2|TRBJ1-1|NA
CASSFQMNTEAFF
>TRBV18|TRBJ1-1|NA
CASSPGSGPNTEAFF
>TRBV5-5|TRBJ2-3|TRBD1
CASSLGDRGLTDTQYF
>TRBV12-3/TRBV12-4|TRBJ1-4|NA
CASSLDVENEKLFF
>TRBV14|TRBJ1-2|NA
CASSQERGAYYGYTF
>TRBV2|TRBJ1-2|NA
CASSETVSWNGYTF
>TRBV6-6|TRBJ2-5|NA
CASSYRGGSETQYF
>TRBV3-1|TRBJ1-1|NA
CASSQAGGTEAFF
>TRBV18|TRBJ1-2|NA
CASSPELANYGYTF
>TRBV12-3/TRBV12-4|TRBJ1-5|TRBD1
CASSLSGTGVLINQPQHF
>TRBV6-2/TRBV6-3|TRBJ2-2|NA
CASSVEEGGELFF
>TRBV7-8|TRBJ2-3|TRBD2
CASSLAPGPGGSDTQYF
>TRBV6-1|TRBJ2-3|TRBD2
CASSIRRGTSSTDTQYF
>TRBV28|TRBJ1-2|TRBD1
CASIEPSQTGTYYGYTF
>TRBV7-6|TRBJ2-7|TRBD1
CASSLTTDRAYEQYF
>TRBV7-9|TRBJ1-4|NA
CASSPREGVEKLFF
>TRBV6-1|TRBJ2-1|TRBD1
CASTRTGFNEQFF
>TRBV5-1|TRBJ2-5|NA
CASSLVGTETQYF
>TRBV19|TRBJ2-5|TRBD1
CASSKHGTGTQETQYF
>TRBV7-9|TRBJ2-5|TRBD1
CASSSRDSWYQETQYF
>TRBV12-5|TRBJ2-1|NA
CASGPPRDKQFF
>TRBV5-6|TRBJ1-2|TRBD1
CASSTGGADYGYTF
>TRBV7-9|TRBJ1-3|TRBD1
CASSPRDRVGSGNTIYF